The entry below describes one T cell receptor beta chain. V dropped 0 bases and J dropped 0; count of bases not matched to a gene: 2. The CDR3 is 15 residues long. From germline, CDR1 is SGHRS and CDR2 YFSETQ. Per the original data handling: Amplification of reference gene primers provided the estimated nucleated cell counts. Libraries were prepared by immunoSEQ multiplex PCR; TCRdb keeps only in-frame clonotypes and omits some of them. D and trimming were read from the DNA, whereas the V and J calls and clone size are those reported in that table. The sample includes nearly 45,000 clones, under 90% of them seen just once. The data derive from a study of blood T cell repertoires in COVID-19. About the study: T cells, B-cell-depleted T cells, or PBMCs supplied cDNA or gDNA.

Input material: peripheral blood. The chain has TRBV5-1 and TRBJ1-2; 7 bases fit TRBD1. The TCR originated in a human donor in a cohort sampled during active COVID-19. The CDR3 reads CASSLGQGANYGYTF. The CDR3 nucleotides read TGCGCCAGCAGCTTGGGGCAGGGGGCTAACTATGGCTACACCTTC.